The clone carrying this TCR beta chain was found a few times. These patients, aged 18 to 65, had recently diagnosed hyperthyroidism lasting under 2 months. TCR beta CDR3 region amplification was performed from RNA transcripts. TCR CDR3 underwent first-round RT-PCR with the HTBI primer set. TCRdb re-analysed the multiplex PCR reads in MiXCR, keeping a single row per CDR3 protein. The top ten hold roughly 29% of the sample, which has roughly 170,000 distinct CDR3 sequences, approximately 15% seen once. CDR1 and CDR2 (germline): LGHNA, YSLEER. The CDR3 loop spans 16 amino acids. V lost 1 base and J 8 bases, leaving 17 bases between the germline ends. The data were taken from a study of T cells in Graves' hyperthyroidism and ophthalmopathy.

The TCR originated in a woman aged 45-59 years with Graves' hyperthyroidism. Sequencing was done on a sample of blood. This chain uses TRBV4-3 with TRBJ1-4; D unresolved. DNA for the CDR3: TGCGCCAGCAGCCAAGTTTTGAGCGACGGGAAAGAAAAACTGTTTTTT. This sequence encodes CASSQVLSDGKEKLFF.